The source of this T cell receptor beta chain is a study of T cell changes during pregnancy in multiple sclerosis. The method was immunoSEQ multiplex PCR; TCRdb's version includes in-frame clones alone and lacks a portion of them. The sample lists around 100,000 clones, approximately 92% occurring once. Germline V gene sequence: CDR1 MNHNS, CDR2 SASEGT. Trimming removed 3 bases from V and 1 base from J; junction bases left unmatched: 5. This CDR3 region has 17 residues. The rearrangement joins TRBV6-1 to TRBJ1-5, with TRBD1 matching 11 bases. The material sequenced was peripheral blood, taken in the second trimester of pregnancy. This TCR was sampled from a female donor with multiple sclerosis, enrolled in a pregnancy study. CDR3: CASSEHGQGASNQPQHF. The CDR3 bases are TGTGCCAGCAGTGAGCATGGACAGGGGGCCAGCAATCAGCCCCAGCATTTT.